Following are 5 T cell receptor beta chains from one sample sequenced in a study of CD4 and CD8 cells across lung adenocarcinoma regions. TCRdb fed the PCR reads into MiXCR, producing one record per CDR3 protein. In the table there are roughly 7,600 distinct CDR3 sequences, 45% of which are singletons. The sequencing input was CD8+ T cells from the center of a lung tumor. These receptors came from a male donor with lung adenocarcinoma. The CD4 and CD8 labels of this study may be unreliable.

As regards this clonotype: One junction end does not reproduce the germline sequence, and a read error may be involved. The J gene is TRBJ2-4, the V gene TRBV6-1, with 11 bases identical to TRBD1. Per the germline V gene, CDR1 is MNHNS and CDR2 is SASEGT. The CDR3 spans 15 residues. CDR3 amino acids: CARSEGQGGKDIQYF. The CDR3 nucleotides read TGTGCCCGCAGCGAGGGACAGGGGGGCAAAGACATTCAGTACTTC.

V and J are TRBV27 and TRBJ2-1, with 11 bases identical to TRBD2. CDR3 size: 20 residues. CDR1 and CDR2 from the germline V gene are MNHEY and SMNVEV (reference sequence). Trimming removed 3 bases from V and 9 bases from J; junction bases left unmatched: 22. CDR3 protein: CASSFRTPRLAGGSNSEQFF. CDR3 DNA: TGTGCCAGCAGTTTCCGCACCCCCCGCTTAGCGGGAGGGTCAAATAGTGAGCAGTTCTTC.

Turning to this clonotype: This may come from a read error, since a much larger clone is one base off. This chain uses TRBV27 with TRBJ2-1; the D is unclear. This CDR3 is built from 12 residues. The V end lost 9 bases, the J end lost 12 bases, and 18 bases lay between the germline ends. The germline V gene encodes CDR1 MNHEY and CDR2 SMNVEV (reference sequence). CDR3 DNA: TGTGCCAGTGCCCGACGAGGAGTAGGGCAGTTCTTC. Amino acids: CASARRGVGQFF.

This clonotype was detected only a few times. The genes are TRBV7-2 and TRBJ1-1, with unresolved D. There are 13 residues in the CDR3. Between the trimmed V and J ends, which lost 1 base and 3 bases, there was a span of 6 bases. Germline V CDR1 and CDR2: SGHTA, FQGNSA. The CDR3 DNA is TGTGCCAGCAGCTTAGTCCGTTACACTGAAGCTTTCTTT. Its translation: CASSLVRYTEAFF.

The chain links TRBV7-2 to TRBJ2-6; D remains ambiguous. The CDR3 is made up of 14 amino acids. Germline V gene sequence: CDR1 SGHTA, CDR2 FQGNSA. The V end lost 2 bases, the J end lost 2 bases, and 4 bases lay between the germline ends. CDR3 coding DNA: TGTGCCAGCAGCTTACGAACTGGGGCCAACGTCCTGACTTTC. Its protein is CASSLRTGANVLTF.